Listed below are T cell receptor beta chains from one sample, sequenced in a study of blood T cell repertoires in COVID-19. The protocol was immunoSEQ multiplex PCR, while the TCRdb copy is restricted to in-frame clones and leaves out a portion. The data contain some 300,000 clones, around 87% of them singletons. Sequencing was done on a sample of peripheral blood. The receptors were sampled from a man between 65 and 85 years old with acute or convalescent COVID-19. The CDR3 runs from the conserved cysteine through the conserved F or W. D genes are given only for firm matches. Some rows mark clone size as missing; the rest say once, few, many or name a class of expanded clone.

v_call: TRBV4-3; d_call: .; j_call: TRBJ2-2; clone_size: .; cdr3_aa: CASSQEWTEVTGELFF; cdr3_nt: TGCGCCAGCAGCCAAGAATGGACTGAAGTCACCGGGGAGCTGTTTTTT
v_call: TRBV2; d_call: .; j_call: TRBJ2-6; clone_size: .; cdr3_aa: CASSVVFSGANVLTF; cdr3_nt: TGTGCCAGCAGTGTTGTCTTCTCTGGGGCCAACGTCCTGACTTTC
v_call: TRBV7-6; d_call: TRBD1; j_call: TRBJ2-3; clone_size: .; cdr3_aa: CASSEITGGATDTQYF; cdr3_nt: TGTGCCAGCAGCGAAATTACAGGGGGCGCGACAGATACGCAGTATTTT
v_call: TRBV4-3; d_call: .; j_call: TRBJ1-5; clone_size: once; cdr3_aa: CASSQLGGDQPQHF; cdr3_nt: TGCGCCAGCAGCCAACTTGGGGGGGATCAGCCCCAGCATTTT
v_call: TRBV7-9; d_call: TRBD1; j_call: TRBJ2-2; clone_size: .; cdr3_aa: CASSRQGGTAGELFF; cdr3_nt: TGTGCCAGCAGCAGACAGGGTGGTACTGCTGGGGAGCTGTTTTTT
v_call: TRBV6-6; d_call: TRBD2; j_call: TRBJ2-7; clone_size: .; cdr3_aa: CASRDSSGAGYEQYF; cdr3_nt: TGTGCCAGCAGAGATTCTAGCGGGGCTGGGTACGAGCAGTACTTC
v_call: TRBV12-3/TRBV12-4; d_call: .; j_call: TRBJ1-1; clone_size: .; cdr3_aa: CASSLIRDTEAFF; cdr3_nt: TGTGCCAGCAGTTTAATTCGCGACACTGAAGCTTTCTTT
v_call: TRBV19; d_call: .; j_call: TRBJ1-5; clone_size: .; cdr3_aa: CASSMWAGRQAQPQHF; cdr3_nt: TGTGCCAGTAGTATGTGGGCAGGGAGACAGGCTCAGCCCCAGCATTTT
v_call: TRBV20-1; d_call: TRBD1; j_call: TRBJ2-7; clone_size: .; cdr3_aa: CSASRFGQGGIYEQYF; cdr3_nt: TGCAGTGCTAGTCGCTTCGGACAGGGTGGTATCTACGAGCAGTACTTC
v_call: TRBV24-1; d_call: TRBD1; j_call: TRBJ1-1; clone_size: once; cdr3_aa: CATKGQLNTEAFF; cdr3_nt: TGTGCCACCAAGGGACAGTTGAACACTGAAGCTTTCTTT
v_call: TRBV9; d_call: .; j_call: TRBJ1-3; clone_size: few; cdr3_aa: CASSSTAAAGNTIYF; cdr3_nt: TGTGCCAGCAGCTCCACCGCGGCAGCTGGAAACACCATATATTTT
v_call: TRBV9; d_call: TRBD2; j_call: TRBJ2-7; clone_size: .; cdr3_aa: CASSVASGGTPYEQYF; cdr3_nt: TGTGCCAGCAGCGTAGCATCGGGAGGCACTCCCTACGAGCAGTACTTC
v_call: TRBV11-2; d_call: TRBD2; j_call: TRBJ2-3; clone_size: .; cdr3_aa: CASSFGLAGGDTQYF; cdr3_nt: TGTGCCAGCAGCTTCGGACTAGCGGGAGGGGATACGCAGTATTTT
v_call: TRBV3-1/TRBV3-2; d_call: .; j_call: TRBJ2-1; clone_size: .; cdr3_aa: CASSQERRGQFF; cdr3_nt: TGTGCCAGCAGCCAAGAGAGGCGAGGGCAGTTCTTC
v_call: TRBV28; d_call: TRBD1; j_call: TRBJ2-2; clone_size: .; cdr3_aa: CASSLIPGQGRTGELFF; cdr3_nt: TGTGCCAGCAGTTTAATTCCGGGACAGGGACGCACCGGGGAGCTGTTTTTT
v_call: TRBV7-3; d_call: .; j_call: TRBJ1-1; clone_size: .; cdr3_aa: CASSLSGNTEAFF; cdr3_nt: TGTGCCAGCAGCTTATCGGGGAACACTGAAGCTTTCTTT
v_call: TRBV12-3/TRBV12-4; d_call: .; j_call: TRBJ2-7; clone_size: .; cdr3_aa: CASSLGDYEQYF; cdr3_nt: TGTGCCAGCAGTTTAGGAGACTACGAGCAGTACTTC
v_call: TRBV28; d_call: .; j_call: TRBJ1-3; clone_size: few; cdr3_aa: CASSFFAGNTIYF; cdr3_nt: TGTGCCAGCAGTTTTTTCGCTGGAAACACCATATATTTT
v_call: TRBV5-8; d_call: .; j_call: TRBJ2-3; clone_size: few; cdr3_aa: CASSETGTQQYF; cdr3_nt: TGTGCCAGCAGCGAGACCGGGACACAGCAGTATTTT
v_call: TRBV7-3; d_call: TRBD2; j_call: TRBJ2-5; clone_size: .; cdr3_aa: CASSPFPGLAGGVGETQYF; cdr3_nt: TGTGCCAGCAGCCCTTTTCCGGGACTAGCGGGGGGAGTTGGTGAGACCCAGTACTTC
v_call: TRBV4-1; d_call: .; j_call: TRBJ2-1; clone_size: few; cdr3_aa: CASSSRGFGNEQFF; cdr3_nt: TGCGCCAGCAGCTCACGGGGGTTCGGCAATGAGCAGTTCTTC
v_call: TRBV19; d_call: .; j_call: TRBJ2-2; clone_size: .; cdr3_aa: CASKGRGGTGELFF; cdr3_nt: TGTGCCAGTAAAGGACGGGGTGGAACCGGGGAGCTGTTTTTT
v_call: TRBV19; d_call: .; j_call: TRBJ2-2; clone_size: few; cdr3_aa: CASSMPYRVGGELFF; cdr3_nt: TGTGCCAGTAGTATGCCCTACAGGGTCGGCGGGGAGCTGTTTTTT
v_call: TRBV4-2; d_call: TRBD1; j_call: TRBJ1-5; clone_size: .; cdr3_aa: CASSHNRGSNQPQHF; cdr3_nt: TGTGCCAGCAGCCACAACAGGGGTAGCAATCAGCCCCAGCATTTT
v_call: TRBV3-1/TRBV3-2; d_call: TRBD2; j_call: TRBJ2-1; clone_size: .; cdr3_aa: CASSRTSGGVYNEQFF; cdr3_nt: TGTGCCAGCAGCCGAACTAGCGGGGGGGTTTACAATGAGCAGTTCTTC
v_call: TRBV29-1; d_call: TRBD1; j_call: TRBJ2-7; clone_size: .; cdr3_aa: CSVEGDKGGGTYEQYF; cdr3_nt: TGCAGCGTTGAAGGGGATAAAGGGGGCGGAACCTACGAGCAGTACTTC
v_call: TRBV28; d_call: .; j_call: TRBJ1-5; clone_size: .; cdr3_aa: CASSYSDQPQHF; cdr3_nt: TGTGCCAGCAGTTACTCGGATCAGCCCCAGCATTTT
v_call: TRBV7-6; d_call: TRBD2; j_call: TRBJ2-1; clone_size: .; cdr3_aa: CASSQPRTSGYNEQFF; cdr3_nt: TGTGCCAGCAGCCAGCCTCGGACTAGCGGCTACAATGAGCAGTTCTTC
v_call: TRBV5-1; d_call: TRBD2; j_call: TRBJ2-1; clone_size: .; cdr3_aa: CASSFRAGGDGNEQFF; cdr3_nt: TGCGCCAGCAGCTTCAGGGCGGGAGGGGATGGTAATGAGCAGTTCTTC
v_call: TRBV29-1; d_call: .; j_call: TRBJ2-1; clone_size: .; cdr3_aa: CSGGSSYNEQFF; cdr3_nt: TGCAGCGGGGGGAGCTCCTACAATGAGCAGTTCTTC
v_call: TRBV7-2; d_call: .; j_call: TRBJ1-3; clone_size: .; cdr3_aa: CASSLRRSSGNTIYF; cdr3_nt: TGTGCCAGCAGCTTACGGCGGAGCTCTGGAAACACCATATATTTT
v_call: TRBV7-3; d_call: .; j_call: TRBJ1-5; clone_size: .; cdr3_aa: CASSRGDRYSNQPQHF; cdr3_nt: TGTGCCAGCAGCCGAGGAGACAGATATAGCAATCAGCCCCAGCATTTT
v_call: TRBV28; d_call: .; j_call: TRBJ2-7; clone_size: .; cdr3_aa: CASSLGGEEQYF; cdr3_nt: TGTGCCAGCAGTTTGGGTGGGGAGGAGCAGTACTTC
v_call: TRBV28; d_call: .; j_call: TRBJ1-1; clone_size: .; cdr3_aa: CASSLPGTRNTEAFF; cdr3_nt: TGTGCCAGCAGTTTACCCGGGACAAGGAACACTGAAGCTTTCTTT
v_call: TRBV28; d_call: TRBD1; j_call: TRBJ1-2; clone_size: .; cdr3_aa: CASSQGQASDGYTF; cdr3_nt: TGTGCCAGCAGTCAAGGACAGGCTAGCGATGGCTACACCTTC
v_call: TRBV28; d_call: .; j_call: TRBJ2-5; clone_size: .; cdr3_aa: CASSLWGPVYQETQYF; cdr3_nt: TGTGCCAGCAGTTTATGGGGGCCTGTGTACCAAGAGACCCAGTACTTC
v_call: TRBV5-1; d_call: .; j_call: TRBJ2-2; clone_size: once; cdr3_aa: CASSLIQNTGELFF; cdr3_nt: TGCGCCAGCAGCTTGATCCAGAACACCGGGGAGCTGTTTTTT
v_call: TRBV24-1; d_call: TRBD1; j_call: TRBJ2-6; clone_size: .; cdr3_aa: CATSEPPRDRVSGANVLTF; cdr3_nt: TGTGCCACCAGTGAGCCACCTAGGGACAGGGTTTCTGGGGCCAACGTCCTGACTTTC
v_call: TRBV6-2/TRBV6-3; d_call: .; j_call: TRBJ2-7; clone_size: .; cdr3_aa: CASSYQGYEQYF; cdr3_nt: TGTGCCAGCAGTTACCAGGGGTACGAGCAGTACTTC
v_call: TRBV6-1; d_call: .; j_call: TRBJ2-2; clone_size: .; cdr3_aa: CASSERQTGELFF; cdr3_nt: TGTGCCAGCAGTGAACGACAGACCGGGGAGCTGTTTTTT
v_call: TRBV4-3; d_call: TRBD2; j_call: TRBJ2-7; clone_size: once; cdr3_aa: CASRETSGSSYEQYF; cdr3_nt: TGCGCCAGCAGGGAAACTAGCGGGTCCTCCTACGAGCAGTACTTC
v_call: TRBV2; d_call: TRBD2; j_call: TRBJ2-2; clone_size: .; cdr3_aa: CASTRVAGGLGTGELFF; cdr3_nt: TGTGCCAGCACCAGAGTAGCGGGGGGGCTGGGGACCGGGGAGCTGTTTTTT
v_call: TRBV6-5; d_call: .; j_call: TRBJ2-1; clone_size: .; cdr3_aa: CASPDYNEQFF; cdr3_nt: TGTGCCAGCCCAGATTACAATGAGCAGTTCTTC
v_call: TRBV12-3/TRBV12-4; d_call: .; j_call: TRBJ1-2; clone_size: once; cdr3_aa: CASRNQGSYGYTF; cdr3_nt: TGTGCCAGCAGAAATCAAGGGAGTTATGGCTACACCTTC
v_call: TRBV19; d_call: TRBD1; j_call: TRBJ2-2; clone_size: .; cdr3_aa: CASTGQGSTGELFF; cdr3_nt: TGTGCCAGTACGGGACAGGGGTCGACCGGGGAGCTGTTTTTT
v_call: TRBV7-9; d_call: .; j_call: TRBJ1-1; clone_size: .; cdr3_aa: CASSPPRGGTEAFF; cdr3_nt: TGTGCCAGCAGCCCCCCGAGGGGGGGGACTGAAGCTTTCTTT
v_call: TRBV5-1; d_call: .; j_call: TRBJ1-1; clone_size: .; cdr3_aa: CASSAGQGYRTEAFF; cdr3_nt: TGCGCCAGCAGCGCTGGGCAGGGGTATCGAACTGAAGCTTTCTTT